The 30 T cell receptor beta chains below come from one sample, sequenced in a study of blood T cells in healthy people across ages. Primed by a sample-barcoded 5' primer and a J-beta primer mix, a second PCR proceeded for about 6 to 11 cycles. Via MiXCR, TCRdb re-called the 5' RACE reads, giving one row per CDR3 protein. The data contain roughly 900,000 distinct CDR3 sequences, under 35% of them singletons. The sequencing sample was made of blood. The receptor set was obtained from a woman aged 80 or older in good health.

This clonotype was detected many times. The chain uses TRBV3-1 and TRBJ2-7; 10 nucleotides agree with TRBD1. Germline CDR1 LGHDT, CDR2 YNNKEL (reference sequence). The CDR3 is 16 residues long. Germline trimming cut 3 bases from V and 3 bases from J; bases unmatched to any gene: 8. The CDR3 bases are TGTGCCAGCAGCCACAGGGACAGGGGACTGATCTACGAGCAGTACTTC. This translates into CASSHRDRGLIYEQYF.

The sample holds many counts of this clonotype. This rearrangement joins TRBV15 to TRBJ2-4, with TRBD1 identical over 9 bases. The CDR3 is made up of 15 amino acids. V was pared by 2 bases and J by 7 bases, with 6 bases of the junction left unmatched. The germline V gene encodes CDR1 LNHNV and CDR2 YYDKDF (reference sequence). The CDR3 DNA reads as TGTGCCACCAGCAGAACAGGGGGCTCAGAGAACATTCAGTACTTC. The encoded protein is CATSRTGGSENIQYF.

This clonotype has a count of ten or more. The chain is built from TRBV6-2 or TRBV6-3 and TRBJ2-5; the D gene is possibly TRBD2 (7 bases). This CDR3 has 16 amino acids. Trimming took 8 bases from V and 0 from J, leaving 19 bases between them. Per germline, CDR1 MNHEY and CDR2 SVGEGT. CDR3 residues: CASESYRGAYQETQYF. The CDR3 DNA reads TGTGCCAGCGAATCTTACCGGGGGGCGTACCAAGAGACCCAGTACTTC.

This clonotype was recorded at least ten times. The chain has TRBV5-5 and TRBJ2-7; no reliable D call. Germline-derived CDR1 and CDR2 are SGHKS and YYEKEE (reference sequence). The CDR3 runs 14 residues. V was trimmed by 2 bases and J by 0 bases, leaving 9 bases between them. This CDR3 reads CASSFEIPSYEQYF. CDR3 in DNA: TGTGCCAGCAGCTTTGAGATCCCCTCCTACGAGCAGTACTTC.

This clonotype was counted at least ten times. The chain combines TRBV29-1 with TRBJ2-4; D possibly matches TRBD1 or TRBD2 (5 bases each). Trimming removed 2 bases from V and 2 bases from J, with 7 bases in between. CDR1 and CDR2 (germline): SQVTM, ANQGSEA. The length of the CDR3 is 13 residues. The CDR3 reads CSVELGPKNIQYF. CDR3 coding DNA: TGCAGCGTTGAACTGGGACCCAAAAACATTCAGTACTTC.

The chain uses TRBV29-1 and TRBJ2-2, with 12 bases identical to TRBD1. V was clipped by 4 bases and J by 7 bases; unmatched bases: 7. CDR1 is SQVTM, CDR2 ANQGSEA, per germline. The CDR3 loop spans 15 amino acids. The CDR3 protein is CSVVSGTGGHGELFF. DNA for the CDR3: TGCAGCGTTGTTAGCGGGACAGGGGGCCACGGGGAGCTGTTTTTT.

V gene TRBV4-3 combines with J gene TRBJ1-4, with TRBD1 as a possible D gene (5 bases). This CDR3 has 16 amino acids. Germline values: CDR1 LGHNA, CDR2 YSLEER. The ends were cut back, 0 bases at V and 7 bases at J, with 15 bases in the middle. CDR3 sequence: CASSQDQAGWGEKLFF. CDR3 coding DNA: TGCGCCAGCAGCCAAGATCAAGCAGGGTGGGGTGAAAAACTGTTTTTT.

The chain carries TRBV6-6 and TRBJ2-4; D possibly corresponds to TRBD2 (6 bases). TRBJ2-7 explains the end of the DNA better; the J call may be wrong. The CDR3 is 15 residues long. Per the germline V gene, CDR1 is MNHNY and CDR2 is SVGAGI (reference sequence). For the CDR3, the DNA is TGTGCCAGCAGTTATCGACTAGTGGGGGTGCACGAGCAGTACTTC. Its protein product is CASSYRLVGVHEQYF.

This clonotype has a count of ten or more. The genes are TRBV20-1 and TRBJ2-7, with 9 bases matching TRBD1. V was clipped by 0 bases and J by 6 bases; unmatched bases: 6. This CDR3 spans 14 amino acids. Per the germline V gene, CDR1 is DFQATT and CDR2 is SNEGSKA (reference sequence). CDR3 protein: CSARERDRVGEQYF. In DNA form, the CDR3 reads TGCAGTGCTAGAGAGAGGGACAGGGTGGGCGAGCAGTACTTC.

The sample holds a few counts of this clonotype. The CDR3 DNA follows: TGTGCCAGCAGTGAACCGGGACTAGCGGCCGGGGAGCTGTTTTTT. It is translated as CASSEPGLAAGELFF. The J gene is TRBJ2-2, the V gene TRBV6-1; 11 bases align to TRBD2. CDR3 length equals 15 residues. V shed 2 bases, J shed 6 bases, and the junction held 2 bases outside the gene matches. From germline, CDR1 is MNHNS and CDR2 SASEGT.

Of note for this clonotype: A much larger clone lies one base from this, so it may be a read error. The chain couples TRBV29-1 to TRBJ1-2; TRBD1 is a possible D gene (6 bases). This CDR3 has 13 residues. CDR1 is SQVTM, CDR2 ANQGSEA, per germline. V shed 3 bases and J shed 8 bases, with 16 bases lying between them. The chain's CDR3 is CSVESLGAGGYTF. CDR3 DNA sequence: TGCAGCGTTGAGAGTCTGGGGGCGGGAGGCTACACCTTC.

As concerns this clonotype: Given a much more abundant clone one base away, this may be a read error. The chain joins TRBV7-9 to TRBJ2-5; possible D gene TRBD1, 6 bases. The DNA end favors TRBJ2-7, so the J call may be wrong. Germline values: CDR1 SEHNR, CDR2 FQNEAQ (reference sequence). The CDR3 extends over 13 amino acids. In DNA form, the CDR3 reads TGTGCCGGCAGCCCCTCTCCAGGGGACGAGCAGTACTTC. As protein: CAGSPSPGDEQYF.

The V call is TRBV20-1, the J call TRBJ1-5; a possible D gene is TRBD1 (6 bases). The CDR3 loop spans 15 amino acids. CDR1 DFQATT and CDR2 SNEGSKA come from the germline V gene (reference sequence). V was clipped by 6 bases and J by 0 bases, with 15 bases between them. The CDR3, as DNA: TGCAGTGCACCCAGGGGAGCCTATAGCAATCAGCCCCAGCATTTT. It codes for CSAPRGAYSNQPQHF.

A remark on this clonotype: A much larger clone lies one base from this, so it may be a read error. The CDR3: CASSLVAVGGETRYF. The DNA of the CDR3 is TGTGCCAGCAGCTTAGTAGCGGTGGGGGGAGAGACCCGGTACTTC. The V call is TRBV11-2, the J call TRBJ2-5; TRBD2 might be the D (6 bases). The germline V gene has CDR1 SGHAT and CDR2 FQNNGV. The CDR3 sequence is 15 residues long.

Worth noting for this clonotype: A much larger clone differs from this one at a single base, so this may be a read error. In DNA, the CDR3 is TGTGCCAGCAGAGGACAGGCCCAAGAGACCCAGTACTTC. It translates to CASRGQAQETQYF. The chain is built from TRBV12-3 or TRBV12-4 and TRBJ2-5, with 7 bases matching TRBD1. J gave up 1 base and V 6 bases, and 2 bases lay outside the gene matches. The CDR3 loop spans 13 amino acids.

This clonotype was counted ten times or more. The chain links TRBV4-3 to TRBJ2-7; D is perhaps TRBD1 or TRBD2 (5 bases each). Trimming shortened V by 4 bases and J by 2 bases, and 9 bases separated the two germline ends. The CDR3 sequence is 13 residues long. The V gene's germline CDR1 is LGHNA and CDR2 YSLEER. The CDR3 protein is CASSRDGPYEQYF. CDR3 bases: TGCGCCAGCAGCCGGGACGGTCCCTACGAGCAGTACTTC.

The V and J genes are TRBV18 and TRBJ1-5; D unclear. The germline CDR1 and CDR2 sequences are KGHSH and LQKENI. There are 15 residues in the CDR3. Trimming removed 6 bases at V and 4 bases at J, with 16 bases between. The CDR3 coding sequence is TGTGCCAGCTCCCAGGATAGGAAGAAAAATCAGCCCCAGCATTTT. Translated: CASSQDRKKNQPQHF.

This clonotype showed up many times. CDR3: CAIRGQDYGYTF. In nucleotides, the CDR3 is TGTGCCATCAGAGGACAGGACTATGGCTACACCTTC. The chain employs TRBV10-3 and TRBJ1-2, with TRBD1 identical over 7 bases. The CDR3 is made up of 12 amino acids. Germline V lookup: CDR1 ENHRY, CDR2 SYGVKD. The ends lost 6 bases at V and 3 bases at J; junction bases unmatched: 1.

This clonotype was observed a few times. The V call is TRBV20-1, the J call TRBJ2-7; 7 bases line up with TRBD1. Losses at the gene ends were 6 bases for V and 6 bases for J; bases not matched to a gene: 14. This CDR3 region has 14 residues. Germline V CDR1 and CDR2: DFQATT, SNEGSKA (reference sequence). The CDR3 sequence: CSAAAPRQGSEQYF. CDR3 bases: TGCAGTGCCGCGGCCCCGAGACAGGGAAGCGAGCAGTACTTC.

This clonotype was recorded many times. This chain links TRBV10-3 with TRBJ2-5; tentative D call: TRBD1 (6 bases). This CDR3 has 14 amino acids. CDR1 and CDR2 (germline): ENHRY, SYGVKD. Trimming removed 2 bases from V and 4 bases from J, with 11 bases in between. For the CDR3, the DNA is TGTGCCATCAGTGAGCAGACAGGCCGAGAGACCCAGTACTTC. Translated, it gives CAISEQTGRETQYF.

This clonotype showed up many times. The rearrangement links TRBV20-1 to TRBJ2-5, with unresolved D. Trimming removed 6 bases from V and 3 bases from J, with 5 bases in between. The CDR3 runs 10 residues. Germline CDR1 reads DFQATT; CDR2 reads SNEGSKA (reference sequence). This CDR3 reads CSAQEETQYF. The CDR3 nucleotides are TGCAGTGCCCAGGAAGAGACCCAGTACTTC.

This sequence joins TRBV20-1 and TRBJ2-3; tentatively, D is TRBD2 (5 bases). The CDR3 has 13 residues. V lost 1 base and J 5 bases, leaving 10 bases between the germline ends. Germline V gene data show CDR1 as DFQATT and CDR2 as SNEGSKA (reference sequence). CDR3 DNA: TGCAGTGCTAGAGGAGGGCCGGGAGATACGCAGTATTTT. Its translation is CSARGGPGDTQYF.

Worth noting for this clonotype: This sequence may be a read error, since a much larger clone differs from it by one base. The chain has TRBV14 and TRBJ2-1; D is perhaps TRBD1 or TRBD2 (5 bases each). Germline CDR1 SGHDN, CDR2 FVKESK. Trimming removed 5 bases at V and 1 base at J, with 12 bases between. The CDR3 length is 15 residues. In nucleotides, the CDR3 is TGTGCCAGCAGCTGGGGACGACATTCCTACAATGAGCAGTTCTTC. Translated: CASSWGRHSYNEQFF.

This chain links TRBV6-2 or TRBV6-3 with TRBJ2-7; TRBD1 aligns across 9 bases. CDR1 and CDR2 from the germline V gene are MNHEY and SVGEGT. The CDR3 consists of 15 residues. J lost 7 bases, V lost 5 bases, and 12 bases had no gene match. CDR3 sequence reads: CASSPSGQGRREQYF. CDR3 nucleotide sequence: TGTGCCAGCAGTCCTTCGGGACAGGGTAGGAGGGAGCAGTACTTC.

Notes on this clonotype: This could be a read error, since a much larger clone is one nucleotide away. The gene calls are TRBV12-3 or TRBV12-4 and TRBJ2-3; 9 bases are shared with TRBD2. The CDR3 totals 16 residues. The chain's CDR3 is CASKPVAGASTDAQYF. As DNA, the CDR3 is TGTGCCAGCAAACCGGTAGCGGGGGCCAGCACAGATGCGCAGTATTTT.

The chain combines TRBV18 with TRBJ2-4; 8 positions match TRBD1. J was trimmed by 1 base and V by 6 bases; bases with no gene match: 5. This CDR3 has 15 residues. Germline CDR1 and CDR2: KGHSH and LQKENI. CDR3 in DNA: TGTGCCAGCTCCCGCCAGGGGGCCGCCAAAAACATTCAGTACTTC. It specifies CASSRQGAAKNIQYF.

Concerning this clonotype: The junction shows a germline mismatch at one end, possibly a read error. The chain links TRBV12-3 or TRBV12-4 to TRBJ2-7; D might be TRBD2 (5 bases). This CDR3 has 15 residues. The CDR3: CAGSSPDLTAYEQYF. The CDR3 nucleotides are TGTGCCGGCAGCTCCCCGGACTTGACGGCCTACGAGCAGTACTTC.

This rearrangement joins TRBV6-2 or TRBV6-3 to TRBJ2-2, with 7 bases that match TRBD1. V was pared by 6 bases and J by 4 bases, with 5 bases of the junction left unmatched. Per germline, CDR1 MNHEY and CDR2 SVGEGT. The CDR3 is made up of 14 amino acids. The CDR3 coding sequence is TGTGCCAGCAGGAGGGGACAGTTCACCGGGGAGCTGTTTTTT. It is translated as CASRRGQFTGELFF.

In this sample, this clonotype turned up a few times. The V call is TRBV20-1, the J call TRBJ2-2, with 11 positions matching TRBD2. Germline assignment: CDR1 DFQATT and CDR2 SNEGSKA (reference sequence). Trimming removed 3 bases from V and 4 bases from J; junction bases left unmatched: 7. The CDR3 spans 16 residues. The CDR3 nucleotides read TGCAGTGCTAGTGGGGTAGCGGGGGGGCTCACCGGGGAGCTGTTTTTT. It is translated as CSASGVAGGLTGELFF.

This clonotype showed up many times. The CDR3 here is CASSVQTSGGAGDTQYF. The CDR3 nucleotides are TGTGCCAGCAGCGTACAGACTAGCGGGGGGGCGGGAGATACGCAGTATTTT. The J gene is TRBJ2-3, the V gene TRBV9, with 14 bases that match TRBD2. This CDR3 has 17 residues. Germline trimming cut 1 base from V and 5 bases from J; bases unmatched to any gene: 6. Germline CDR1 and CDR2: SGDLS and YYNGEE. Drawing the rest from reference TRBV9 and TRBJ2-3, the complete variable domain is DSGVTQTPKHLITATGQRVTLRCSPRSGDLSVYWYQQSLDQGLQFLIQYYNGEERAKGNILERFSAQQFPDLHSELNLSSLELGDSALYFCASSVQTSGGAGDTQYFGPGTRLTVL.